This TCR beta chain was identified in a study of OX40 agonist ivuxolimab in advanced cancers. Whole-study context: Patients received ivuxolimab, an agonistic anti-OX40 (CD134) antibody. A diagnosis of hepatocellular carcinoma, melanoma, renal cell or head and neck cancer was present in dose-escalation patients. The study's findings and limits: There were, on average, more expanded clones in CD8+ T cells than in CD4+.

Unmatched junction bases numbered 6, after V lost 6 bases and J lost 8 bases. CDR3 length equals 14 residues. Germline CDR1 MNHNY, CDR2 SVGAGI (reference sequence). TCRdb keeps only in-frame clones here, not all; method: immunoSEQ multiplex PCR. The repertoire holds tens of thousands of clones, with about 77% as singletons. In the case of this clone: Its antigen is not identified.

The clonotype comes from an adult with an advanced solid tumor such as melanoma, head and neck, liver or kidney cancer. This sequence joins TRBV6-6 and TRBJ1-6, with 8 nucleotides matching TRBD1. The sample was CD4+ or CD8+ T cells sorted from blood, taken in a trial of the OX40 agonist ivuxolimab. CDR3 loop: CASRMTGVDSPLHF. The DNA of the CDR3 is TGTGCCAGCAGGATGACAGGGGTGGATTCACCCCTCCACTTT.